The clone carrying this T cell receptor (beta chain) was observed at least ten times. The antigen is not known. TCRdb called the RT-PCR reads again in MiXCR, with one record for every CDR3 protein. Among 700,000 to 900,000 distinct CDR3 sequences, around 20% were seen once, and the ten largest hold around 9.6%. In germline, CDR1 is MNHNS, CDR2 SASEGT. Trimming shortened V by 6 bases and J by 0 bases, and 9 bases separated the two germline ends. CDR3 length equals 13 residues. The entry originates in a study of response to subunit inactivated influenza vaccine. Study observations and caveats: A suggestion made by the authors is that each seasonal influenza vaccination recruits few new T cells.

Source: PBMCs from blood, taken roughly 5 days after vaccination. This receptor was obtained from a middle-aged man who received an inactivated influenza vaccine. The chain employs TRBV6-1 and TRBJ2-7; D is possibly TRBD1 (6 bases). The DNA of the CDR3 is TGTGCCAGCAGGCAGGGGAGCTCCTACGAGCAGTACTTC. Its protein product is CASRQGSSYEQYF.